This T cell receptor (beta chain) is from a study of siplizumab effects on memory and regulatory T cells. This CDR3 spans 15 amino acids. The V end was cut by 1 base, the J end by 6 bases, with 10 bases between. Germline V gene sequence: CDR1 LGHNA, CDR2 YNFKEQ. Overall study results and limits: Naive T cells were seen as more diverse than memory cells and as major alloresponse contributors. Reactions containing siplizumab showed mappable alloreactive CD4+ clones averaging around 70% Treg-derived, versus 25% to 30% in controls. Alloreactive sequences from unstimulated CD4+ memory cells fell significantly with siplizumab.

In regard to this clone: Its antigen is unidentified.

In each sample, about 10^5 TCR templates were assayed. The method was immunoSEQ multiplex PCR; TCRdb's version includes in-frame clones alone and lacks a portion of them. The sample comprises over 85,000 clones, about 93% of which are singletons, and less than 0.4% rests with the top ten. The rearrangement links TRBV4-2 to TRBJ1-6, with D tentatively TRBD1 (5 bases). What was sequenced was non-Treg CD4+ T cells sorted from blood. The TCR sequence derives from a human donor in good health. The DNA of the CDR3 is TGTGCCAGCAGCCAAGGCAGGGCCACTAATTCACCCCTCCACTTT. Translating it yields CASSQGRATNSPLHF.